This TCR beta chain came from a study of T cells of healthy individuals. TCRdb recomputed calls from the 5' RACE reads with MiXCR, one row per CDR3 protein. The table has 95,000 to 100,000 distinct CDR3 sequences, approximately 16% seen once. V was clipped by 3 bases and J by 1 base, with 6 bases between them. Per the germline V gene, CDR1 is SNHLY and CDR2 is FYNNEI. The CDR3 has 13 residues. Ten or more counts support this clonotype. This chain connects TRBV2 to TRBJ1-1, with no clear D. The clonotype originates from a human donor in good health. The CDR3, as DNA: TGTGCCAGCAGTGAGATGGGGAACACTGAAGCTTTCTTT. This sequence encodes CASSEMGNTEAFF.